Detailed here is one T cell receptor (beta chain). Which antigen it targets is not known. No much larger clonotype is one base removed from it; base qualities were not supplied. The source of the sample is a study of radiation and T cells in renal cell carcinoma (TCRdb year 2020). Regarding the complete study: In total, approximately 54 samples, comprising some 25 tumors and around 27 peripheral blood samples, were subjected to TCR beta sequencing. The final blood draw was performed at 4 weeks after radiation, at the same time as nephrectomy. In the approximately 53 samples combined, 4 million to 5 million unique CDR3 nucleotide sequences were found, encoding roughly 2,500,000 unique CDR3 amino acid sequences. The paper as a whole reports these results and caveats: Dynamics of the blood repertoire were not tracked past 4 weeks after treatment. In blood, the top tumor clonotypes increased from baseline to 2 weeks after radiation and then shrank by 4 weeks, which suggests a temporary expansion of tumor-resident clones. The single-armed trial design could not address effects of radiation dose or scheduling on the TCR repertoire. Because pretreatment tumor biopsies were not available, the baseline intratumoral presence of clonotypes could not be determined.

Following the manufacturer's recommendations, the immunoSEQ kit was used to generate TCR beta libraries from genomic DNA. To prepare the libraries, a first multiplex PCR with proprietary primers was run, followed by a second PCR that added unique barcodes, and a bead cleanup was done after each round. Each sample batch included a kit-provided positive control reaction and a negative control reaction. The final libraries were assessed on an Agilent 4200 TapeStation D1000 ScreenTape, pooled by volume, and quantified by qPCR. Sequencing was performed on an Illumina NextSeq500 with a MidOutput 150-cycle cartridge, and 156 Read1 and 15 Index1 cycles were run with kit custom primers. The pooled library was loaded at approximately 1 pM, with an approximately 19% PhiX control spiked in. On the authors' methods: The vendor-processed data were analyzed in R, and a clonotype was defined as all T cells that share the same CDR3 nucleotide sequence. For clone abundance analyses, frequencies were normalized to the 10,000 most abundant clones per sample. Before analysis, public T cell clones were removed, and these numbered fewer than five per sample on average. Tumor-enriched clonotypes and baseline blood-enriched clonotypes were defined as those with an abundance difference of at least 32-fold between compartments. A beta-binomial differential abundance model was used to identify clonotypes that were expanded or contracted between blood time points. Tumor-blood repertoire similarity was measured with the Baroni-Urbani and Buser coefficient, and groups were compared using two-tailed Wilcoxon tests in R. This is the immuneACCESS table as TCRdb keeps it, with only in-frame sequences that have V and J called. A part of the clones is gone; compared with another copy, unresolved V genes explain less than half, and the rest is unexplained. For V, J and clone size, that table is used; D and trimming come from the DNA. The sample table shows about 140,000 clones, and roughly 90% are seen once. Of the sample, around 17% is held by the ten largest clones.

From cysteine to phenylalanine, the CDR3 is 11 amino acids long. The CDR3 DNA has 33 bases and is translated from base 1. The germline V gene supplies CDR1 MNHEY and CDR2 SVGAGI. V is shortened by 5 bases, J by 7 bases, and the region joining them spans 8 bases. The sample's time point label, in plain terms: blood 4 weeks post-SBRT, at nephrectomy. The treatment or condition label, as the study defines it: 15 Gy SBRT to primary tumor, nephrectomy 4 weeks later. Samples were obtained from a clinical trial, in which 15 Gy stereotactic body radiation therapy was delivered to primary renal cell carcinomas and nephrectomy was performed 4 weeks later. Serial peripheral blood from radiation-treated patients was sampled at baseline, 2 weeks and 4 weeks after SBRT to track tumor-enriched clonotypes. Every patient had renal cell carcinoma of clear cell pathology. The QIAamp DNA Blood Mini Kit (Qiagen) was used to prepare genomic DNA for TCR sequencing. The analyses included only samples that passed all quality control checks.

The source is a woman between 45 and 65 years old with renal cell carcinoma. The sequenced sample was blood, obtained from a patient whose treatment included radiotherapy and nephrectomy. Here the chain combines TRBV6-5 and TRBJ2-5; TRBD2 is possibly the D segment (6 matching bases). CDR3 loop: CASSRRGTQYF. Here is the DNA: TGTGCCAGCAGTCGGAGGGGGACCCAGTACTTC.